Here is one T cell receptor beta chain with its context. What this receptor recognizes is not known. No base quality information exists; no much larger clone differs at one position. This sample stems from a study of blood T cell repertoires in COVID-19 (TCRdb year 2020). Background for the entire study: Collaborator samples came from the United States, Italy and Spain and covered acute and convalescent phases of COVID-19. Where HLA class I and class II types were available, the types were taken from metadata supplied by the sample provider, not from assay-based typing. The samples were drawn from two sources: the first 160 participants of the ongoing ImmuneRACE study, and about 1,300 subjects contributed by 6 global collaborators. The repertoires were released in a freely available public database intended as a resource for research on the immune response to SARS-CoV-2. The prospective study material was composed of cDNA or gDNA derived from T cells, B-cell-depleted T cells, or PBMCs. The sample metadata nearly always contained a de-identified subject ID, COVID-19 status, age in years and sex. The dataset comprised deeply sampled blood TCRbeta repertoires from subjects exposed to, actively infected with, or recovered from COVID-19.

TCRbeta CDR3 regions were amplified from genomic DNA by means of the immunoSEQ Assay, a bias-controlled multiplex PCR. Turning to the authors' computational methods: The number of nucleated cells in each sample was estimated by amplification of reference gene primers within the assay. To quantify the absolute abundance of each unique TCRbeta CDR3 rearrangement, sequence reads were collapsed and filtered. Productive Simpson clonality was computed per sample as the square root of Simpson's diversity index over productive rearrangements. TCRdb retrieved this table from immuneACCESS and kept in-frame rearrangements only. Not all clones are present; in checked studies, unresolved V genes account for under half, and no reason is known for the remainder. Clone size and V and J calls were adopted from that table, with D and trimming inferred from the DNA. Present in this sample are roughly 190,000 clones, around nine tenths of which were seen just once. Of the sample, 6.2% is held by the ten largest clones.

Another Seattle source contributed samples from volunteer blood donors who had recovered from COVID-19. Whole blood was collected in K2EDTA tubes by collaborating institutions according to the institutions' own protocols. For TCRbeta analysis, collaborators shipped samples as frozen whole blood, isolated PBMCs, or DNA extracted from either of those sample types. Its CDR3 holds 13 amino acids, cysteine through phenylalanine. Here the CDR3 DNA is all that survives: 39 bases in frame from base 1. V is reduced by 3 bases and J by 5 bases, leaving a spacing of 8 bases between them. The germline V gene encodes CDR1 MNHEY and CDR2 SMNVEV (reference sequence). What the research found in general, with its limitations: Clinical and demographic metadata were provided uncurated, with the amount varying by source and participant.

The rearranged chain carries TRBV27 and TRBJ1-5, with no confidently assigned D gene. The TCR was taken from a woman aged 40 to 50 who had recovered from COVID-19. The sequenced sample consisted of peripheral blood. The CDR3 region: CASSLRPHQPQHF. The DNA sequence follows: TGTGCCAGCAGTTTGAGGCCTCATCAGCCCCAGCATTTT.